A selection of T cell receptor beta chains follows, all from one sample in a study of blood T cell repertoires in COVID-19. Libraries were prepared by immunoSEQ multiplex PCR; TCRdb keeps only in-frame clonotypes and omits some of them. Here the sample spans around 340,000 clones, 86% being singletons. Sequenced: peripheral blood. Source of these receptors: an older woman with COVID-19, enrolled during active disease. CDR3s include the opening cysteine and the closing phenylalanine or tryptophan. Some rows have no size entry. The others give once, few or many, or a class for an expanded clone.

V gene	J gene	clone size	CDR3 protein
TRBV7-6	TRBJ2-2	-	CASSYTTGSPGELFF
TRBV4-3	TRBJ2-1	-	CASSRGTGTDNEQFF
TRBV5-1	TRBJ2-1	-	CASSPPVVSEQFF
TRBV12-5	TRBJ1-6	-	CASGLSPRRDSPLHF
TRBV5-1	TRBJ2-1	-	CASSLGLAGYNEQFF
TRBV18	TRBJ2-3	-	CASSPGASTDTQYF
TRBV4-2	TRBJ2-1	-	CASSQDRASGGASNEQFF
TRBV19	TRBJ2-3	once	CASRRTSGSTDTQYF
TRBV7-2	TRBJ2-3	few	CASSSYTDTQYF
TRBV4-1	TRBJ2-1	-	CASSQEEQVKMPYNEQFF
TRBV29-1	TRBJ1-2	few	CSSPRGDYGYTF